This T cell receptor beta chain emerged from a study of T-cell reconstitution after alpha-beta-depleted transplantation in children. The CDR3 loop spans 12 amino acids. V was pared by 6 bases and J by 5 bases, with 7 bases of the junction left unmatched. Germline assignment: CDR1 DFQATT and CDR2 SNEGSKA (reference sequence). Overall study findings and caveats: Alpha-beta T cells present about two months after transplant were reported to originate from several hundred expanded graft clones. One year post-transplant, T-cell counts and diversity were largely derived from T cells produced anew. There were some patients whose high TCRbeta diversity at day 60 came from surviving recipient T cells and thymic progenitors.

About this clonotype: Antigen specificity is unknown.

It was with unique molecular identifiers that the TCRbeta library was prepared. TCRdb reprocessed the PCR reads via MiXCR and lists one record per CDR3 protein. Among 500,000 to 750,000 distinct CDR3 sequences listed, approximately 30% were seen once. The source was PBMCs, collected before TCRalphabeta/CD19-depleted stem cell transplant. The TCR sequence derives from a boy less than two years old with Wiskott-Aldrich syndrome, due to receive a stem cell transplant. This sequence joins TRBV20-1 and TRBJ2-7, with TRBD2 matching over 7 bases. In DNA, the CDR3 is TGCAGTGCACCGGGGAGGGCCCACGAGCAGTACTTC. Translation: CSAPGRAHEQYF.